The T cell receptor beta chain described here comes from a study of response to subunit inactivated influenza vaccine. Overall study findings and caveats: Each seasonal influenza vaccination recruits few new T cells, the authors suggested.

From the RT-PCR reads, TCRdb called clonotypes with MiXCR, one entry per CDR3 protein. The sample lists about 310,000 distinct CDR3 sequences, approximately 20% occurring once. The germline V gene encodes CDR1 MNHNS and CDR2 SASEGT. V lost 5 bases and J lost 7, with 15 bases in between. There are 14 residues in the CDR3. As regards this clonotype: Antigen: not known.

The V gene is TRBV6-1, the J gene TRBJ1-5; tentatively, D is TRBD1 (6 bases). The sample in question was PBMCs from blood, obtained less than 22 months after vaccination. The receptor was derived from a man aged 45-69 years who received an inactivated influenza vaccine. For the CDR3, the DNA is TGTGCCAGCAGTAGCTTACAGGGTAGGCAGCCCCAGCATTTT. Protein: CASSSLQGRQPQHF.